The clone carrying this T cell receptor beta chain was observed at least ten times. Germline loops: CDR1 LGHNA, CDR2 YNFKEQ. This CDR3 is 12 amino acids long. Between the trimmed V and J ends, which lost 1 base and 7 bases, there was a span of 8 bases. The data derive from a study of T cells in Graves' hyperthyroidism and ophthalmopathy. There were TCR beta CDR3 regions amplified from RNA transcripts. When the TCR CDR3 underwent first-round RT-PCR, the HTBI primer set was used. TCRdb fed the multiplex PCR reads into MiXCR, producing one record per CDR3 protein. The repertoire holds around 300,000 distinct CDR3 sequences, with roughly an eighth as singletons.

The material sequenced was blood. This clonotype was sampled from a woman aged 40 to 55 with Graves' hyperthyroidism. The chain recombines TRBV4-2 with TRBJ2-7; the D is unclear. The CDR3 is CASSQVLGEQYF. CDR3 DNA: TGTGCCAGCAGCCAAGTCCTTGGGGAGCAGTACTTC.